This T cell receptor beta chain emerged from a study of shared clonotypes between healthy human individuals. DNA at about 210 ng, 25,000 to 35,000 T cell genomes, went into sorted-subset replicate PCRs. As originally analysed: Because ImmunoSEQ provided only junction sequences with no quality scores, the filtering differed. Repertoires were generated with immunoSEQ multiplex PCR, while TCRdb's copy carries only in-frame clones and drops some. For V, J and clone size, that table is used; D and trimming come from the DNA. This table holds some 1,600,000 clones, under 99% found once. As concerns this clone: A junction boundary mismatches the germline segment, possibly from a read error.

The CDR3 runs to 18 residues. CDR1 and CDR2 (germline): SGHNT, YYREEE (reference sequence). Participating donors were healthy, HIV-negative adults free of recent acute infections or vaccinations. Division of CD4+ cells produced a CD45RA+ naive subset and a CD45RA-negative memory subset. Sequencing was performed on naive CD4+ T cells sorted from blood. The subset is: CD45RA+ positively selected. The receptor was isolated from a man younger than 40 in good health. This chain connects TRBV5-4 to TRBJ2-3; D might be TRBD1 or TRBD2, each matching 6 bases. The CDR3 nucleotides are TGCGCCAGCAGCCAAGCCAGAGGGGGGTCCTTTGGCACAGATACGCAGTATTTT. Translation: CASSQARGGSFGTDTQYF.